This T cell receptor (beta chain) stems from a study of blood T cell repertoires in COVID-19. TCRdb keeps only in-frame clones here, not all; method: immunoSEQ multiplex PCR. The sample yields some 220,000 clones, almost 85% seen once. The V gene's germline CDR1 is SNHLY and CDR2 FYNNEI. The CDR3 runs to 13 residues. V gave up 8 bases and J gave up 1 base, with 11 bases separating them. The chain employs TRBV2 and TRBJ1-1; possibly TRBD1 for D (6 bases). This clonotype was obtained from a woman aged 70-85 years with COVID-19, enrolled during active disease. The sample taken for sequencing was peripheral blood. The CDR3 is CASLKTGNTEAFF. DNA of the CDR3: TGTGCCAGCCTGAAGACAGGGAACACTGAAGCTTTCTTT.